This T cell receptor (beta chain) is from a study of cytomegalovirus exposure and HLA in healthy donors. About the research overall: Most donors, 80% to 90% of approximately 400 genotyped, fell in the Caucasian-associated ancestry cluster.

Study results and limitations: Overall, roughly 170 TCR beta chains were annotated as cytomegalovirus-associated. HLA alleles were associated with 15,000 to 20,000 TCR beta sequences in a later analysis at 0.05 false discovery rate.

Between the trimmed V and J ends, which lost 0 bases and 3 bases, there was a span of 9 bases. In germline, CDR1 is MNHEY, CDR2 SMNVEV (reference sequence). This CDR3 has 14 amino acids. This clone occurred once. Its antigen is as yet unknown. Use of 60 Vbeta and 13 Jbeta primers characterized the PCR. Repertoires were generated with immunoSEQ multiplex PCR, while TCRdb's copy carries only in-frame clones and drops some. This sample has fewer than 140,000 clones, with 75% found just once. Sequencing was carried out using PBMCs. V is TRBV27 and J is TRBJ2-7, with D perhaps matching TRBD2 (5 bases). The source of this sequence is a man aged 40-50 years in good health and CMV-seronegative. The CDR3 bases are TGTGCCAGCAGTTTATCCCCGGGGAGCTACGAGCAGTACTTC. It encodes CASSLSPGSYEQYF.